The rows below give T cell receptor beta chains drawn from one sample of a study of technical replicates of blood from several donors. Using immunoSEQ multiplex PCR, the repertoire was profiled, and TCRdb retains in-frame clones only, with some absent. The repertoire holds 80,000 to 90,000 clones, with roughly 94% as singletons. Sequencing was carried out using T cells isolated from PBMCs. The receptors were sampled from a human donor in good health. CDR3s include the opening cysteine and the closing phenylalanine or tryptophan. Fields, in order: D gene, J gene, V gene, clone size, CDR3 DNA, CDR3 protein. D genes are given only for firm matches. Only some rows state a clone size, as once, few, many or a class for expanded clones.

D gene: -
J gene: TRBJ2-1
V gene: TRBV5-1
clone size: -
CDR3 DNA: TGCGCCAGCAGCTTGGTGGCGGTGCCTGAGCCCTACAATGAGCAGTTCTTC
CDR3 protein: CASSLVAVPEPYNEQFF

D gene: -
J gene: TRBJ1-1
V gene: TRBV25-1
clone size: -
CDR3 DNA: TGTGCCAGCAGTGACTGGAACACTGAAGCTTTCTTT
CDR3 protein: CASSDWNTEAFF

D gene: TRBD2
J gene: TRBJ2-7
V gene: TRBV28
clone size: few
CDR3 DNA: TGTGCCAGCAGTCCTCTTAGCGGGAAATCCCACGAGCAGTACTTC
CDR3 protein: CASSPLSGKSHEQYF

D gene: -
J gene: TRBJ2-1
V gene: TRBV30
clone size: -
CDR3 DNA: TGTGCCTGGCGTACAGGGCGCAATGAGCAGTTCTTC
CDR3 protein: CAWRTGRNEQFF

D gene: TRBD1
J gene: TRBJ1-5
V gene: TRBV5-4
clone size: -
CDR3 DNA: TGTGCCAGCAGTAACACAGGGGTAGGGAGCAATCAGCCCCAGCATTTT
CDR3 protein: CASSNTGVGSNQPQHF

D gene: -
J gene: TRBJ1-2
V gene: TRBV6-5
clone size: -
CDR3 DNA: TGTGCCAGCAGGAGGGAGGGCCACAACTATGGCTACACCTTC
CDR3 protein: CASRREGHNYGYTF

D gene: TRBD1
J gene: TRBJ1-1
V gene: TRBV7-9
clone size: -
CDR3 DNA: TGTGCCAGCAGCTGGGGGGACAGGTTTGGGGCTTTCTTT
CDR3 protein: CASSWGDRFGAFF

D gene: -
J gene: TRBJ1-5
V gene: TRBV19
clone size: few
CDR3 DNA: TGTGCCAGTAGTGTCATCCCGGAGGGCAATCAGCCCCAGCATTTT
CDR3 protein: CASSVIPEGNQPQHF

D gene: -
J gene: TRBJ2-1
V gene: TRBV21-1
clone size: -
CDR3 DNA: TGTGCCAGCAGCAAAAAGGGGGCGCGAGGACTAGCGGTCTACAATGAGCAGTTCTTC
CDR3 protein: CASSKKGARGLAVYNEQFF

D gene: -
J gene: TRBJ2-7
V gene: TRBV13
clone size: -
CDR3 DNA: TGTGCCAGCAGCTTCCTCGACGGGGAGCAGTACTTC
CDR3 protein: CASSFLDGEQYF

D gene: TRBD2
J gene: TRBJ2-5
V gene: TRBV9
clone size: -
CDR3 DNA: TGTGCCAGCAGCGTGCGGGGGCAAGAGACCCAGTACTTC
CDR3 protein: CASSVRGQETQYF

D gene: -
J gene: TRBJ2-4
V gene: TRBV6-9
clone size: -
CDR3 DNA: TGTGCCAGCAGTTCCCCCCGTGGGTTCACTAGCATTCAGTACTTC
CDR3 protein: CASSSPRGFTSIQYF

D gene: -
J gene: TRBJ2-7
V gene: TRBV18
clone size: -
CDR3 DNA: TGTGCCAGCTCACCTCCAGACTCCTACGAGCAGTACTTC
CDR3 protein: CASSPPDSYEQYF

D gene: -
J gene: TRBJ2-5
V gene: TRBV15
clone size: -
CDR3 DNA: TGTGCCACCAGAAGAACAGGGATGGGGTACCAAGAGACCCAGTACTTC
CDR3 protein: CATRRTGMGYQETQYF

D gene: TRBD2
J gene: TRBJ2-5
V gene: TRBV19
clone size: -
CDR3 DNA: TGTGCCAGTAGTACAGACGGGACTAGCGGGGCGTACCAAGAGACCCAGTACTTC
CDR3 protein: CASSTDGTSGAYQETQYF

D gene: -
J gene: TRBJ1-1
V gene: TRBV28
clone size: -
CDR3 DNA: TGTGCCAGCAGTTTAAGTGCCGGGAACACTGAAGCTTTCTTT
CDR3 protein: CASSLSAGNTEAFF

D gene: TRBD1
J gene: TRBJ2-2
V gene: TRBV27
clone size: -
CDR3 DNA: TGTGCCAGCAGTGGCCGGACAGGGAACACCGGGGAGCTGTTTTTT
CDR3 protein: CASSGRTGNTGELFF

D gene: TRBD1
J gene: TRBJ1-5
V gene: TRBV27
clone size: few
CDR3 DNA: TGTGCCAGCAGTTCTGGACAGGCGGGTCAGCCCCAGCATTTT
CDR3 protein: CASSSGQAGQPQHF

D gene: TRBD1
J gene: TRBJ1-2
V gene: TRBV4-2
clone size: -
CDR3 DNA: TGTGCCAGCAGCGTGGACAGGGGGTTGTCTCCGGTCTATGGCTACACCTTC
CDR3 protein: CASSVDRGLSPVYGYTF

D gene: -
J gene: TRBJ1-5
V gene: TRBV20-1
clone size: -
CDR3 DNA: TGCAGTGCTAGACTACAGGGGCCCCAGCATTTT
CDR3 protein: CSARLQGPQHF

D gene: -
J gene: TRBJ1-4
V gene: TRBV27
clone size: -
CDR3 DNA: TGTGCCAGCAGTTTGGGCAACTCTAATGAAAAACTGTTTTTT
CDR3 protein: CASSLGNSNEKLFF

D gene: -
J gene: TRBJ1-4
V gene: TRBV5-6
clone size: once
CDR3 DNA: TGTGCCAGCAGCTCACTCACAACTAATGAAAAACTGTTTTTT
CDR3 protein: CASSSLTTNEKLFF

D gene: -
J gene: TRBJ1-5
V gene: TRBV2
clone size: -
CDR3 DNA: TGTGCCAGCAGCCTAACAGGGCCGGAGCAGCCCCAGCATTTT
CDR3 protein: CASSLTGPEQPQHF

D gene: -
J gene: TRBJ1-1
V gene: TRBV30
clone size: -
CDR3 DNA: TGTGCCTGGATTAAGGACAGCCTAAACACTGAAGCTTTCTTT
CDR3 protein: CAWIKDSLNTEAFF

D gene: -
J gene: TRBJ2-1
V gene: TRBV5-1
clone size: -
CDR3 DNA: TGCGCCAGCAGCTTGGCCGGTAGCTTGGATGAGCAGTTCTTC
CDR3 protein: CASSLAGSLDEQFF

D gene: -
J gene: TRBJ2-2
V gene: TRBV27
clone size: -
CDR3 DNA: TGTGCCAGCAGTTTAGGTTTCGGGAGAGGCAACACCGGGGAGCTGTTTTTT
CDR3 protein: CASSLGFGRGNTGELFF

D gene: -
J gene: TRBJ1-2
V gene: TRBV10-3
clone size: -
CDR3 DNA: TGTGCCATCAGTGCGGGGTCCTTCTATGGCTACACCTTC
CDR3 protein: CAISAGSFYGYTF

D gene: -
J gene: TRBJ1-4
V gene: TRBV11-2
clone size: -
CDR3 DNA: TGTGCCAGCAGCTTACATGGGGGAGGCTCTGCTAATGAAAAACTGTTTTTT
CDR3 protein: CASSLHGGGSANEKLFF

D gene: -
J gene: TRBJ1-3
V gene: TRBV28
clone size: -
CDR3 DNA: TGTGCCAGCAGTTTATACCGACAGCCGCCTGGAAACACCATATATTTT
CDR3 protein: CASSLYRQPPGNTIYF

D gene: -
J gene: TRBJ2-3
V gene: TRBV6-6
clone size: -
CDR3 DNA: TGTGCCAGCAGTTACGGGGCCACAGATACGCAGTATTTT
CDR3 protein: CASSYGATDTQYF

D gene: TRBD1
J gene: TRBJ1-1
V gene: TRBV6-6
clone size: -
CDR3 DNA: TGTGCCAGCAGTTTGCCGGGACAGGCGAACACTGAAGCTTTCTTT
CDR3 protein: CASSLPGQANTEAFF

D gene: -
J gene: TRBJ1-1
V gene: TRBV5-4
clone size: once
CDR3 DNA: TGTGCCAGCAGCACTCCCGGGACACCCACTGAAGCTTTCTTT
CDR3 protein: CASSTPGTPTEAFF